This is a list of T cell receptor beta chains from one sample in a study of cytomegalovirus exposure and HLA in healthy donors. Produced via immunoSEQ multiplex PCR; TCRdb's table is partial and in-frame only. Here the sample spans 130,000 to 150,000 clones, about 73% being singletons. Sample: PBMCs. These receptors all stem from a man aged 40-55 years in good health and CMV-seropositive. Each CDR3 is given with its conserved first and last residue. Each record gives: D gene, J gene, clone size, V gene, CDR3 DNA, CDR3 protein. The D gene is left open where the match is weak. Clone size is not always given. Where it is, it says once, few, many or a class for expanded clones.

D gene: TRBD2
J gene: TRBJ2-7
clone size: NA
V gene: TRBV15
CDR3 DNA: TGTGCCACCAGCAGAGATCTTGCGGGAGGTTACGAGCAGTACTTC
CDR3 protein: CATSRDLAGGYEQYF

D gene: TRBD1
J gene: TRBJ2-7
clone size: NA
V gene: TRBV6-1
CDR3 DNA: TGTGCCAGCAGTGAAAGGGGACAGGCGAATACTCAATCCTCGGGACAAAAGTACGAGCAGTACTTC
CDR3 protein: CASSERGQANTQSSGQKYEQYF

D gene: TRBD2
J gene: TRBJ2-3
clone size: NA
V gene: TRBV19
CDR3 DNA: TGTGCCAGTAGTTGGGCTAGCGGGGGCCTAACCACAGATACGCAGTATTTT
CDR3 protein: CASSWASGGLTTDTQYF

D gene: NA
J gene: TRBJ2-1
clone size: few
V gene: TRBV27
CDR3 DNA: TGTGCCAGCAGTCCCTATCAGGCGCTCTCCTACAATGAGCAGTTCTTC
CDR3 protein: CASSPYQALSYNEQFF

D gene: NA
J gene: TRBJ1-5
clone size: NA
V gene: TRBV18
CDR3 DNA: TGTGCCAGCTGGGGCGGAGGGCCTAATCAGCCCCAGCATTTT
CDR3 protein: CASWGGGPNQPQHF

D gene: TRBD1
J gene: TRBJ1-4
clone size: NA
V gene: TRBV4-3
CDR3 DNA: TGCGCCAGCAGCCGAGACAGGGCTGAAAAACTGTTTTTT
CDR3 protein: CASSRDRAEKLFF

D gene: TRBD2
J gene: TRBJ2-1
clone size: once
V gene: TRBV19
CDR3 DNA: TGTGCCATCCCAATGGGGACTAGCGGGCATAACAATGAGCAGTTCTTC
CDR3 protein: CAIPMGTSGHNNEQFF

D gene: NA
J gene: TRBJ2-4
clone size: NA
V gene: TRBV7-9
CDR3 DNA: TGTTCCAGCAGCTTAAGGACCGGGAGAGACATTCAGTACTTC
CDR3 protein: CSSSLRTGRDIQYF

D gene: NA
J gene: TRBJ2-1
clone size: NA
V gene: TRBV28
CDR3 DNA: TGTGCCAGCATTCCGGCGGTAAAGGGGCACTACAATGAGCAGTTCTTC
CDR3 protein: CASIPAVKGHYNEQFF

D gene: TRBD2
J gene: TRBJ2-5
clone size: once
V gene: TRBV4-1
CDR3 DNA: TGCGCCAGCAGTCCAACTAGCGGGCCCAAAGAGACCCAGTACTTC
CDR3 protein: CASSPTSGPKETQYF

D gene: TRBD1
J gene: TRBJ2-7
clone size: NA
V gene: TRBV11-1
CDR3 DNA: TGTGCCAGCAGCCGGGACAGAAACTACGAGCAGTACTTC
CDR3 protein: CASSRDRNYEQYF

D gene: NA
J gene: TRBJ1-4
clone size: NA
V gene: TRBV7-9
CDR3 DNA: TGTGCCAGCAGCTTCGCACAGGGAGTCGAAAAACTGTTTTTT
CDR3 protein: CASSFAQGVEKLFF

D gene: NA
J gene: TRBJ1-5
clone size: NA
V gene: TRBV11-2
CDR3 DNA: TGTGCCAGCAGCTTAGATTCGTCGCAGCCCCAGCATTTT
CDR3 protein: CASSLDSSQPQHF

D gene: NA
J gene: TRBJ2-1
clone size: NA
V gene: TRBV2
CDR3 DNA: TGTGCCAGCAGTGATTGGAGCGGTTCTTCCTACAATGAGCAGTTCTTC
CDR3 protein: CASSDWSGSSYNEQFF

D gene: TRBD1
J gene: TRBJ1-5
clone size: NA
V gene: TRBV18
CDR3 DNA: TGTGCCAGTCAAGGGGGCAATAGCAATCAGCCCCAGCATTTT
CDR3 protein: CASQGGNSNQPQHF

D gene: TRBD1
J gene: TRBJ1-1
clone size: NA
V gene: TRBV19
CDR3 DNA: TGTGCCAGTAGTAGTGGACAGGGAAACACTGAAGCTTTCTTT
CDR3 protein: CASSSGQGNTEAFF

D gene: TRBD1
J gene: TRBJ2-2
clone size: NA
V gene: TRBV7-3
CDR3 DNA: TGTGCCAGCAGCTTACGCCCGGGACAGCCGAACACCGGGGAGCTGTTTTTT
CDR3 protein: CASSLRPGQPNTGELFF

D gene: NA
J gene: TRBJ1-2
clone size: NA
V gene: TRBV7-3
CDR3 DNA: TGTGCCAGCAGCCCCTGGGGACAACCCGCTAACTATGGCTACACCTTC
CDR3 protein: CASSPWGQPANYGYTF

D gene: NA
J gene: TRBJ1-2
clone size: NA
V gene: TRBV7-2
CDR3 DNA: TGTGCCAGCAGCCTCCATCGGACAGAAGCTAACTATGGCTACACCTTC
CDR3 protein: CASSLHRTEANYGYTF

D gene: NA
J gene: TRBJ2-1
clone size: NA
V gene: TRBV5-6
CDR3 DNA: TGTGCCAGCTCCCGGGGGTACAATGAGCAGTTCTTC
CDR3 protein: CASSRGYNEQFF

D gene: TRBD2
J gene: TRBJ2-3
clone size: NA
V gene: TRBV7-2
CDR3 DNA: TGTGCCAGCAGCACAGGACTAGCGAAAACAGATACGCAGTATTTT
CDR3 protein: CASSTGLAKTDTQYF

D gene: NA
J gene: TRBJ1-1
clone size: NA
V gene: TRBV9
CDR3 DNA: TGTGCCAGCAGCGTCGAGGATTTGAACACTGAAGCTTTCTTT
CDR3 protein: CASSVEDLNTEAFF

D gene: NA
J gene: TRBJ1-2
clone size: NA
V gene: TRBV6-6
CDR3 DNA: TGTGCCAGCAGTTACTCATCTCTCGGCTACACCTTC
CDR3 protein: CASSYSSLGYTF

D gene: NA
J gene: TRBJ2-7
clone size: NA
V gene: TRBV6-5
CDR3 DNA: TGTGCCAGCAGTTACGGCTTCCAACTAGCTAACGAGCAGTACTTC
CDR3 protein: CASSYGFQLANEQYF

D gene: TRBD1
J gene: TRBJ2-2
clone size: NA
V gene: TRBV5-6
CDR3 DNA: TGTGCCAGCAGCTCCGGGACAGGGGTTGACACCGGGGAGCTGTTTTTT
CDR3 protein: CASSSGTGVDTGELFF

D gene: NA
J gene: TRBJ1-5
clone size: NA
V gene: TRBV19
CDR3 DNA: TGTGCCAGTAGCGTAGACAGGAGCAATCAGCCCCAGCATTTT
CDR3 protein: CASSVDRSNQPQHF

D gene: NA
J gene: TRBJ2-2
clone size: NA
V gene: TRBV16
CDR3 DNA: TGTGCCAGCAGCCGAGGACGGGGGAACACCGGGGAGCTGTTTTTT
CDR3 protein: CASSRGRGNTGELFF

D gene: NA
J gene: TRBJ2-7
clone size: few
V gene: TRBV11-2
CDR3 DNA: TGTGCCAGCAGCTTAGTAGGCAATTCTCGGGATGAGCAGTACTTC
CDR3 protein: CASSLVGNSRDEQYF

D gene: TRBD2
J gene: TRBJ2-3
clone size: NA
V gene: TRBV14
CDR3 DNA: TGTGCCAGCGGAGTACTAGCGGGAGGTCCAGATACGCAGTATTTT
CDR3 protein: CASGVLAGGPDTQYF

D gene: NA
J gene: TRBJ2-1
clone size: NA
V gene: TRBV21-1
CDR3 DNA: TGTGCCAGCCCCGATGGACTAGCGGGTTTTTATACTACCTACAATGAGCAGTTCTTC
CDR3 protein: CASPDGLAGFYTTYNEQFF

D gene: TRBD2
J gene: TRBJ2-2
clone size: once
V gene: TRBV5-1
CDR3 DNA: TGCGCCAGCAGCTTGGTAGCGGGAGGCAACGCCGGGGAGCTGTTTTTT
CDR3 protein: CASSLVAGGNAGELFF

D gene: NA
J gene: TRBJ1-4
clone size: NA
V gene: TRBV27
CDR3 DNA: TGTGCCAGTAGACGGGGGCGGGGGGAAAAACTGTTTTTT
CDR3 protein: CASRRGRGEKLFF

D gene: NA
J gene: TRBJ1-4
clone size: NA
V gene: TRBV7-6
CDR3 DNA: TGTGCCAGCAGCCCCTCGACAGGTCTTTATGAAAAACTGTTTTTT
CDR3 protein: CASSPSTGLYEKLFF

D gene: TRBD1
J gene: TRBJ2-5
clone size: NA
V gene: TRBV4-1
CDR3 DNA: TGCGCCAGCAGCCAAGACCCCTGGACAGGGGAAGGAGAGACCCAGTACTTC
CDR3 protein: CASSQDPWTGEGETQYF

D gene: TRBD2
J gene: TRBJ2-1
clone size: NA
V gene: TRBV5-1
CDR3 DNA: TGCGCCAGCAACAGACCGGGACTAGCGGGAGTTAGTGAGCAGTTCTTC
CDR3 protein: CASNRPGLAGVSEQFF

D gene: NA
J gene: TRBJ1-1
clone size: NA
V gene: TRBV5-8
CDR3 DNA: TGTGCCAGCCTTACCCAGGGGTCAGGGGCTTTCTTT
CDR3 protein: CASLTQGSGAFF

D gene: NA
J gene: TRBJ2-7
clone size: once
V gene: TRBV18
CDR3 DNA: TGTGCCAGCTCACCATTCACAGATTCCTACGAGCAGTACTTC
CDR3 protein: CASSPFTDSYEQYF

D gene: NA
J gene: TRBJ2-7
clone size: NA
V gene: TRBV30
CDR3 DNA: TGTGCCTGGAGTGTACAAAGGGGCTTGGTTTACTACGAGCAGTACTTC
CDR3 protein: CAWSVQRGLVYYEQYF

D gene: TRBD1
J gene: TRBJ1-3
clone size: NA
V gene: TRBV18
CDR3 DNA: TGTGCCAGCTCTGGGGACAGGGACGGAAACACCATATATTTT
CDR3 protein: CASSGDRDGNTIYF

D gene: NA
J gene: TRBJ2-2
clone size: NA
V gene: TRBV29-1
CDR3 DNA: TGCAGCGGACTTGTAGGGGCGAACACCGGGGAGCTGTTTTTT
CDR3 protein: CSGLVGANTGELFF

D gene: TRBD1
J gene: TRBJ2-1
clone size: NA
V gene: TRBV2
CDR3 DNA: TGTGCCAGCAGGGGACAGACCTCCTACAATGAGCAGTTCTTC
CDR3 protein: CASRGQTSYNEQFF

D gene: NA
J gene: TRBJ1-1
clone size: NA
V gene: TRBV6-5
CDR3 DNA: TGTGCCAGCAGTTACAGGAGGAGGAACACTGAAGCTTTCTTT
CDR3 protein: CASSYRRRNTEAFF

D gene: TRBD2
J gene: TRBJ2-1
clone size: NA
V gene: TRBV4-1
CDR3 DNA: TGCGCCAGCAGCCAAAAACCCTCGGGACTAGCGGGAGGATCCTACAATGAGCAGTTCTTC
CDR3 protein: CASSQKPSGLAGGSYNEQFF

D gene: NA
J gene: TRBJ2-3
clone size: NA
V gene: TRBV5-1
CDR3 DNA: TGCGCCAGCAGCTTGACCAGGGACACAGATACGCAGTATTTT
CDR3 protein: CASSLTRDTDTQYF

D gene: TRBD1
J gene: TRBJ2-2
clone size: NA
V gene: TRBV10-3
CDR3 DNA: TGTGCCATCAGTGAGCAGGACAGGGTTCCCACCGGGGAGCTGTTTTTT
CDR3 protein: CAISEQDRVPTGELFF

D gene: NA
J gene: TRBJ2-2
clone size: NA
V gene: TRBV7-8
CDR3 DNA: TGTGCCAGCCAAGGGGGAGCCCCCCTAAACACCGGGGAGCTGTTTTTT
CDR3 protein: CASQGGAPLNTGELFF

D gene: TRBD2
J gene: TRBJ2-7
clone size: NA
V gene: TRBV27
CDR3 DNA: TGTGCCAGCAGCCCGGGACTAGCGGCCTACGAGCAGTACTTC
CDR3 protein: CASSPGLAAYEQYF

D gene: NA
J gene: TRBJ1-5
clone size: few
V gene: TRBV4-1
CDR3 DNA: TGCGCCAGCAGCCAAGACCCGTCAGGAAAGCAGCCCCAGCATTTT
CDR3 protein: CASSQDPSGKQPQHF

D gene: NA
J gene: TRBJ2-5
clone size: NA
V gene: TRBV12-5
CDR3 DNA: TGTTCTGGGGGGGCGAGTAGCCAGTACTTC
CDR3 protein: CSGGASSQYF

D gene: NA
J gene: TRBJ1-5
clone size: NA
V gene: TRBV28
CDR3 DNA: TGTGCCAGCAGTTTATGGTCGGCTGGCGGATACAATCAGCCCCAGCATTTT
CDR3 protein: CASSLWSAGGYNQPQHF

D gene: TRBD2
J gene: TRBJ2-7
clone size: NA
V gene: TRBV7-9
CDR3 DNA: TGTGCCAGCAGTCACAATAGCGGGAGGGCGCACGAGCAGTACTTC
CDR3 protein: CASSHNSGRAHEQYF

D gene: NA
J gene: TRBJ1-2
clone size: NA
V gene: TRBV19
CDR3 DNA: TGTGCCAGTAGTCACAAAACAGGGCCGACCTATGGCTACACCTTC
CDR3 protein: CASSHKTGPTYGYTF

D gene: NA
J gene: TRBJ2-5
clone size: NA
V gene: TRBV7-9
CDR3 DNA: TGTTCCAGCAGCATAACCCTAGTTTTCGAGACCCAGTACTTC
CDR3 protein: CSSSITLVFETQYF